Listed below are T cell receptor beta chains from one sample, sequenced in a study of blood T cell repertoires in COVID-19. Only in-frame clones appear in the TCRdb table, and some are missing; sequencing was by immunoSEQ multiplex PCR. Among about 150,000 clones listed, 87% were seen once. Input material: peripheral blood. These receptors came from a woman between 50 and 59 years old with acute or convalescent COVID-19. Both conserved end residues are part of each CDR3. A D gene is named only where the DNA matches it firmly. Some rows mark clone size as missing; the rest say once, few, many or name a class of expanded clone.

d_gene: -; v_gene: TRBV5-8; j_gene: TRBJ1-5; abundance: -; CDR3aa: CASAKRDQPQHF; CDR3nt: TGTGCCAGCGCCAAGCGAGATCAGCCCCAGCATTTT
d_gene: -; v_gene: TRBV2; j_gene: TRBJ1-1; abundance: -; CDR3aa: CASSPRWDTEAFF; CDR3nt: TGTGCCAGCAGCCCGAGGTGGGACACTGAAGCTTTCTTT
d_gene: TRBD2; v_gene: TRBV19; j_gene: TRBJ2-1; abundance: once; CDR3aa: CASSIDLPGPSGRRGNEQFF; CDR3nt: TGTGCCAGTAGTATAGATTTGCCCGGGCCTAGCGGGAGGCGAGGCAATGAGCAGTTCTTC
d_gene: TRBD2; v_gene: TRBV3-1/TRBV3-2; j_gene: TRBJ2-1; abundance: -; CDR3aa: CASSQVLAGGEQFF; CDR3nt: TGTGCCAGCAGCCAAGTACTAGCGGGGGGAGAGCAGTTCTTC
d_gene: TRBD1; v_gene: TRBV5-6; j_gene: TRBJ1-1; abundance: -; CDR3aa: CASSFIIQQGEDTEAFF; CDR3nt: TGTGCCAGCAGCTTTATAATTCAACAGGGGGAGGACACTGAAGCTTTCTTT
d_gene: -; v_gene: TRBV5-6; j_gene: TRBJ1-2; abundance: -; CDR3aa: CASSPGSNYGYTF; CDR3nt: TGTGCCAGCAGCCCAGGGTCTAACTATGGCTACACCTTC
d_gene: TRBD1; v_gene: TRBV29-1; j_gene: TRBJ1-5; abundance: -; CDR3aa: CSVRTGSNQPQHF; CDR3nt: TGCAGCGTCCGGACAGGGAGCAATCAGCCCCAGCATTTT
d_gene: TRBD1; v_gene: TRBV27; j_gene: TRBJ1-5; abundance: few; CDR3aa: CASSNRGHQPQHF; CDR3nt: TGTGCCAGCAGTAACAGGGGGCATCAGCCCCAGCATTTT
d_gene: -; v_gene: TRBV5-1; j_gene: TRBJ2-3; abundance: -; CDR3aa: CASSFGTQGLDTQYF; CDR3nt: TGCGCCAGCAGCTTCGGTACCCAGGGGCTAGATACGCAGTATTTT
d_gene: TRBD1; v_gene: TRBV30; j_gene: TRBJ1-6; abundance: -; CDR3aa: CAWSSGTGGENSPLHF; CDR3nt: TGTGCCTGGAGTTCCGGGACAGGGGGCGAGAATTCACCCCTCCACTTT
d_gene: TRBD1; v_gene: TRBV29-1; j_gene: TRBJ1-4; abundance: -; CDR3aa: CSVLQGASEKLFF; CDR3nt: TGCAGCGTATTACAGGGGGCCTCTGAAAAACTGTTTTTT
d_gene: -; v_gene: TRBV30; j_gene: TRBJ1-3; abundance: -; CDR3aa: CAWDAGRSGNTIYF; CDR3nt: TGTGCCTGGGATGCGGGGCGCTCTGGAAACACCATATATTTT
d_gene: -; v_gene: TRBV30; j_gene: TRBJ1-3; abundance: -; CDR3aa: CAWSENTSGNTIYF; CDR3nt: TGTGCCTGGAGTGAGAACACCTCTGGAAACACCATATATTTT
d_gene: -; v_gene: TRBV7-9; j_gene: TRBJ1-1; abundance: -; CDR3aa: CASSASGGHTEAFF; CDR3nt: TGTGCCAGCAGCGCTTCGGGAGGGCACACTGAAGCTTTCTTT
d_gene: TRBD1; v_gene: TRBV27; j_gene: TRBJ2-2; abundance: -; CDR3aa: CASSGTGGWGTGELFF; CDR3nt: TGTGCCAGCAGTGGGACAGGGGGCTGGGGCACCGGGGAGCTGTTTTTT
d_gene: TRBD2; v_gene: TRBV5-4; j_gene: TRBJ2-7; abundance: -; CDR3aa: CASSLDAGGLGEQYF; CDR3nt: TGTGCCAGCAGCTTGGACGCGGGAGGGCTAGGTGAGCAGTACTTC
d_gene: TRBD2; v_gene: TRBV5-6; j_gene: TRBJ2-3; abundance: -; CDR3aa: CASSLALAGGTSTDTQYF; CDR3nt: TGTGCCAGCAGCTTAGCCCTAGCGGGGGGCACCAGCACAGATACGCAGTATTTT
d_gene: -; v_gene: TRBV5-1; j_gene: TRBJ2-7; abundance: -; CDR3aa: CASSPFSCEQYF; CDR3nt: TGCGCCAGCAGCCCGTTCTCCTGCGAGCAGTACTTC
d_gene: TRBD1; v_gene: TRBV19; j_gene: TRBJ1-2; abundance: -; CDR3aa: CATCRGQGLINYGYTF; CDR3nt: TGTGCCACATGCAGGGGACAGGGGCTTATAAACTATGGCTACACCTTC
d_gene: -; v_gene: TRBV18; j_gene: TRBJ1-6; abundance: -; CDR3aa: CASSPSGSSYNSPLHF; CDR3nt: TGTGCCAGCTCACCATCGGGGAGCTCCTATAATTCACCCCTCCACTTT
d_gene: TRBD1; v_gene: TRBV7-9; j_gene: TRBJ1-6; abundance: -; CDR3aa: CASSLVSGQSGSPLHF; CDR3nt: TGTGCCAGCAGCTTAGTTTCGGGACAGTCGGGGTCACCCCTCCACTTT
d_gene: -; v_gene: TRBV6-6; j_gene: TRBJ2-3; abundance: -; CDR3aa: CASSYSGADTDTQYF; CDR3nt: TGTGCCAGCAGTTACTCAGGGGCTGACACAGATACGCAGTATTTT
d_gene: TRBD2; v_gene: TRBV18; j_gene: TRBJ2-5; abundance: -; CDR3aa: CASLGTNQETQYF; CDR3nt: TGTGCCAGTCTTGGGACTAACCAAGAGACCCAGTACTTC
d_gene: -; v_gene: TRBV5-8; j_gene: TRBJ2-1; abundance: -; CDR3aa: CASSLVGQSSYNEQFF; CDR3nt: TGTGCCAGCAGCTTGGTCGGACAGAGCTCCTACAATGAGCAGTTCTTC
d_gene: TRBD1; v_gene: TRBV11-2; j_gene: TRBJ1-5; abundance: -; CDR3aa: CASSQDRAPHQPQHF; CDR3nt: TGTGCCAGCAGCCAGGACAGGGCCCCCCATCAGCCCCAGCATTTT
d_gene: TRBD2; v_gene: TRBV20-1; j_gene: TRBJ2-7; abundance: -; CDR3aa: CSASALAGAPGYEQYF; CDR3nt: TGCAGTGCTAGTGCGCTAGCGGGAGCTCCGGGTTACGAGCAGTACTTC
d_gene: TRBD2; v_gene: TRBV4-1; j_gene: TRBJ2-1; abundance: -; CDR3aa: CASSQSPTSGGYNEQFF; CDR3nt: TGCGCCAGCAGCCAATCCCCCACTAGCGGGGGTTACAATGAGCAGTTCTTC
d_gene: -; v_gene: TRBV24-1; j_gene: TRBJ2-2; abundance: -; CDR3aa: CATSDTGTNTGELFF; CDR3nt: TGTGCCACCAGTGATACAGGGACGAACACCGGGGAGCTGTTTTTT
d_gene: TRBD1; v_gene: TRBV30; j_gene: TRBJ1-1; abundance: -; CDR3aa: CAWSTGEKTEAFF; CDR3nt: TGTGCCTGGTCGACAGGGGAGAAGACTGAAGCTTTCTTT
d_gene: -; v_gene: TRBV10-3; j_gene: TRBJ1-6; abundance: -; CDR3aa: CAISESAQNSPLHF; CDR3nt: TGTGCCATCAGTGAGTCGGCACAGAATTCACCCCTCCACTTT
d_gene: TRBD2; v_gene: TRBV6-5; j_gene: TRBJ2-2; abundance: once; CDR3aa: CASRISGSPPGELFF; CDR3nt: TGTGCCAGCAGGATTAGCGGGAGCCCTCCCGGGGAGCTGTTTTTT
d_gene: -; v_gene: TRBV19; j_gene: TRBJ2-7; abundance: -; CDR3aa: CASSLHRTAGSEQYF; CDR3nt: TGTGCCAGTAGTCTCCACCGGACGGCGGGGAGCGAGCAGTACTTC
d_gene: TRBD1; v_gene: TRBV4-1; j_gene: TRBJ1-2; abundance: -; CDR3aa: CASSPMTGDGYTF; CDR3nt: TGCGCCAGCAGCCCGATGACAGGGGATGGCTACACCTTC
d_gene: TRBD2; v_gene: TRBV4-2; j_gene: TRBJ2-1; abundance: -; CDR3aa: CASSRLAGGQFEQFF; CDR3nt: TGTGCCAGCAGCCGGCTAGCGGGAGGGCAATTTGAGCAGTTCTTC
d_gene: -; v_gene: TRBV18; j_gene: TRBJ1-5; abundance: -; CDR3aa: CASSPTGDQPQHF; CDR3nt: TGTGCCAGCTCACCAACCGGGGATCAGCCCCAGCATTTT
d_gene: TRBD2; v_gene: TRBV2; j_gene: TRBJ2-4; abundance: once; CDR3aa: CASSEAAGTSGTGLNIQYF; CDR3nt: TGTGCCAGCAGTGAAGCGGCCGGAACTAGCGGGACAGGACTGAACATTCAGTACTTC
d_gene: -; v_gene: TRBV20-1; j_gene: TRBJ1-1; abundance: -; CDR3aa: CSASYGGRTEAFF; CDR3nt: TGCAGTGCTAGTTACGGGGGGCGGACTGAAGCTTTCTTT
d_gene: TRBD1; v_gene: TRBV24-1; j_gene: TRBJ1-1; abundance: few; CDR3aa: CATSGLSGTGGREAFF; CDR3nt: TGTGCCACCAGTGGTCTAAGCGGGACAGGGGGGCGGGAAGCTTTCTTT
d_gene: -; v_gene: TRBV21-1; j_gene: TRBJ2-5; abundance: once; CDR3aa: CASSSPPTEQETQYF; CDR3nt: TGTGCCAGCAGCTCTCCCCCGACTGAGCAAGAGACCCAGTACTTC
d_gene: TRBD1; v_gene: TRBV2; j_gene: TRBJ1-5; abundance: -; CDR3aa: CASKPRTGVNQPQHF; CDR3nt: TGTGCCAGCAAGCCCCGGACAGGGGTCAATCAGCCCCAGCATTTT
d_gene: TRBD1; v_gene: TRBV6-4; j_gene: TRBJ1-6; abundance: -; CDR3aa: CASSAFGTGDSPLHF; CDR3nt: TGTGCCAGCAGTGCCTTTGGGACAGGGGATTCACCCCTCCACTTT
d_gene: -; v_gene: TRBV30; j_gene: TRBJ1-2; abundance: -; CDR3aa: CAWSVQGYYGYTF; CDR3nt: TGTGCCTGGAGTGTACAGGGTTACTATGGCTACACCTTC
d_gene: -; v_gene: TRBV5-1; j_gene: TRBJ1-6; abundance: once; CDR3aa: CASSLWEAAGTLHF; CDR3nt: TGCGCCAGCAGCTTGTGGGAGGCCGCCGGAACCCTCCACTTT
d_gene: -; v_gene: TRBV5-1; j_gene: TRBJ2-3; abundance: -; CDR3aa: CASSLRRESTDTQYF; CDR3nt: TGCGCCAGCAGCTTGCGCCGGGAGAGCACAGATACGCAGTATTTT
d_gene: -; v_gene: TRBV5-1; j_gene: TRBJ1-5; abundance: -; CDR3aa: CASSLDGAYQPQHF; CDR3nt: TGCGCCAGCAGCTTGGATGGAGCTTATCAGCCCCAGCATTTT
d_gene: -; v_gene: TRBV6-4; j_gene: TRBJ1-6; abundance: -; CDR3aa: CASSEREDSPLHF; CDR3nt: TGTGCCAGCAGTGAAAGGGAGGATTCACCCCTCCACTTT
d_gene: -; v_gene: TRBV30; j_gene: TRBJ1-6; abundance: -; CDR3aa: CAWSIDRLTSPLHF; CDR3nt: TGTGCCTGGAGTATTGACAGGCTAACTTCACCCCTCCACTTT
d_gene: -; v_gene: TRBV3-1/TRBV3-2; j_gene: TRBJ1-2; abundance: once; CDR3aa: CASSQVGLAHGYTF; CDR3nt: TGTGCCAGCAGCCAAGTCGGACTTGCCCACGGCTACACCTTC
d_gene: TRBD2; v_gene: TRBV27; j_gene: TRBJ2-1; abundance: -; CDR3aa: CASSLFRLAGGFSYNEQFF; CDR3nt: TGTGCCAGCAGTTTATTTAGGCTAGCGGGGGGTTTCTCCTACAATGAGCAGTTCTTC
d_gene: TRBD1; v_gene: TRBV7-9; j_gene: TRBJ2-7; abundance: -; CDR3aa: CASSAADRGPYEQYF; CDR3nt: TGTGCCAGCAGCGCAGCGGACAGGGGGCCCTACGAGCAGTACTTC
d_gene: TRBD1; v_gene: TRBV4-1; j_gene: TRBJ1-2; abundance: -; CDR3aa: CASSQVLAGGISSGYTF; CDR3nt: TGCGCCAGCAGCCAAGTTTTGGCAGGGGGAATTAGTTCGGGCTACACCTTC
d_gene: -; v_gene: TRBV7-9; j_gene: TRBJ1-6; abundance: -; CDR3aa: CASSLWRNNSPLHF; CDR3nt: TGTGCCAGCAGCCTTTGGCGGAATAATTCACCCCTCCACTTT
d_gene: TRBD1; v_gene: TRBV18; j_gene: TRBJ1-1; abundance: -; CDR3aa: CASSGGTGGLNTEAFF; CDR3nt: TGTGCCAGCTCAGGAGGGACAGGGGGCTTGAACACTGAAGCTTTCTTT
d_gene: TRBD1; v_gene: TRBV12-3/TRBV12-4; j_gene: TRBJ2-1; abundance: -; CDR3aa: CASSLDRFNEQFF; CDR3nt: TGTGCCAGCAGTTTGGACAGGTTCAATGAGCAGTTCTTC
d_gene: -; v_gene: TRBV19; j_gene: TRBJ2-6; abundance: once; CDR3aa: CASSIDQEGISGANVLTF; CDR3nt: TGTGCCAGTAGTATAGATCAGGAGGGTATCTCTGGGGCCAACGTCCTGACTTTC
d_gene: TRBD2; v_gene: TRBV11-3; j_gene: TRBJ2-5; abundance: -; CDR3aa: CASSPGGGGYQETQYF; CDR3nt: TGTGCCAGCAGCCCAGGAGGCGGGGGGTACCAAGAGACCCAGTACTTC
d_gene: TRBD2; v_gene: TRBV7-2; j_gene: TRBJ2-7; abundance: -; CDR3aa: CASSLGLAGVNEQYF; CDR3nt: TGTGCCAGCAGCTTAGGACTAGCGGGTGTCAACGAGCAGTACTTC